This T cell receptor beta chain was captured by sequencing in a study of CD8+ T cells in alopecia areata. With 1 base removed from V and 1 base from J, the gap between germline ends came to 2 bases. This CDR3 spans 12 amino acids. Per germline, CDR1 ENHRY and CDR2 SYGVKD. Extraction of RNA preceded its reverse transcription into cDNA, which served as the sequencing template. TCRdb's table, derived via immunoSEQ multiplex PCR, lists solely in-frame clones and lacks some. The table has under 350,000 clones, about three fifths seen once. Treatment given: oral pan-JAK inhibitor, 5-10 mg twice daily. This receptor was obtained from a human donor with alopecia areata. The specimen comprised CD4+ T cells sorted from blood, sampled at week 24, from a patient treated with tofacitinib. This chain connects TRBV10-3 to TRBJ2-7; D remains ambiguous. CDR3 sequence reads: CAISELSYEQYF. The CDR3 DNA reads TGTGCCATCAGTGAGTTGTCCTACGAGCAGTACTTC.